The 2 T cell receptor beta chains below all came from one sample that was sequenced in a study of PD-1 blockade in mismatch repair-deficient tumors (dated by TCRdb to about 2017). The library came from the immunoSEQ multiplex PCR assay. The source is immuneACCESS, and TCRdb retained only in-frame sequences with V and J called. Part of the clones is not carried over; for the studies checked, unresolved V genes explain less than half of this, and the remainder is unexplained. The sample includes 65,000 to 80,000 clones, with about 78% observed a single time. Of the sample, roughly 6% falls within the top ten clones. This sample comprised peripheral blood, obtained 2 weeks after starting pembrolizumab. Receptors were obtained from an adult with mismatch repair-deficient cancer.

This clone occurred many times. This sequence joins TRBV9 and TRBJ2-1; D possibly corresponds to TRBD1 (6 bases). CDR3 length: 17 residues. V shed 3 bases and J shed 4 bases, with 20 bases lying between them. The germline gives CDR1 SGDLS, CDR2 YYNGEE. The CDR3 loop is CASSDNTRGSGYNEQFF. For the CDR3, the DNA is TGTGCCAGCAGCGATAATACAAGGGGGTCGGGGTACAATGAGCAGTTCTTC.

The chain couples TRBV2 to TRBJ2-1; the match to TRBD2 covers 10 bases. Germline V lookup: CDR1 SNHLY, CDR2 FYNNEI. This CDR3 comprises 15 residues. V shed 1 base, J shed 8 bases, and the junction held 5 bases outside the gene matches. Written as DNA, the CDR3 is TGTGCCAGCAGTGAAGGAATAGCGGGAGGATATGAGCAGTTCTTC. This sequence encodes CASSEGIAGGYEQFF. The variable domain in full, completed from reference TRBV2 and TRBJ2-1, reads EPEVTQTPSHQVTQMGQEVILRCVPISNHLYFYWYRQILGQKVEFLVSFYNNEISEKSEIFDDQFSVERPDGSNFTLKIRSTKLEDSAMYFCASSEGIAGGYEQFFGPGTRLTVL.